This T cell receptor (beta chain) was recovered during a study of T cells after yellow fever vaccination. Making TCR cDNA involved 5'RACE template switching, which added UMIs and a universal primer site. TCRdb re-called the 5' RACE reads through MiXCR, storing one row per CDR3 protein. Seen here are about 320,000 distinct CDR3 sequences, around 10% observed once, and the top ten hold 3% to 3.5%. Broader study findings: Booster samples showed a return of most primary-vaccination clones (around 95% CD4, about 87% CD8). Weaker overall was a secondary response that nonetheless peaked faster, on day 5 versus 15. Few clonotypes appeared in both CD4 and CD8 compartments.

Germline V gene lookup returns CDR1 LGHNA and CDR2 YNFKEQ. Trimming stripped 4 bases from V and 10 bases from J, with 17 bases between. CDR3 length: 15 amino acids. This clonotype was detected only a few times. The antigen is unknown. The specimen comprised CD4+ T cells sorted from PBMCs, sampled 45 days after the yellow fever booster vaccination. The receptor comes from a man aged 18 to 29 who received the YFV17D yellow fever vaccine. V is TRBV4-2 and J is TRBJ1-6; D is unresolved. The CDR3 nucleotides are TGTGCCAGCAGCCGTAACGACAATTGGAGCTCACCCCTCCACTTT. This codes for CASSRNDNWSSPLHF.